This is a list of T cell receptor beta chains from one sample in a study of blood T cells in healthy people across ages. MiXCR, applied by TCRdb to the 5' RACE reads, yields one record per CDR3 protein. The sample lists 630,000 or so distinct CDR3 sequences; about 28% were seen once. What was sequenced was blood. The receptor source for this set is a woman older than 75 in good health. CDR3s include the opening cysteine and the closing phenylalanine or tryptophan. The D gene is left open where the match is weak. Some rows have no size entry. The others give once, few or many, or a class for an expanded clone.

DNA,CDR3,size,length,V,J,D
TGTGCCAGCAATAACAGGGGGGGAAGCAATCAGCCCCAGCATTTT,CASNNRGGSNQPQHF,NA,15,TRBV6-1,TRBJ1-5,TRBD1
TGTGCCAGCTCACCGCGTCAGGGGGACGGCACTGAAGCTTTCTTT,CASSPRQGDGTEAFF,NA,15,TRBV18,TRBJ1-1,TRBD1
TGTGCCATCAGTGACGGCCGGACAGGGCGGCTGGAGACCCAGTACTTC,CAISDGRTGRLETQYF,many,16,TRBV10-3,TRBJ2-5,TRBD1
TGTGCCAGCAGTTACTCAGGGGCCTCGAACACTGAAGCTTTCTTT,CASSYSGASNTEAFF,NA,15,TRBV6-2/TRBV6-3,TRBJ1-1,NA
TGTGCCAGCAGCCGACAGGGGGCCCCGAACACTGAAGCTTTCTTT,CASSRQGAPNTEAFF,many,15,TRBV9,TRBJ1-1,TRBD1
TGTGCCAGCAGCTTGGGTACAGGGGTCACCGGGGAGCTGTTTTTT,CASSLGTGVTGELFF,few,15,TRBV5-5,TRBJ2-2,TRBD1
TGTGCCAGTAGCAACAGGGATTATCAGCCCCAGCATTTT,CASSNRDYQPQHF,NA,13,TRBV19,TRBJ1-5,NA
TGCAGTGCTAGAGATCTTACAGGCAGATTGAACACTGAAGCTTTCTTT,CSARDLTGRLNTEAFF,few,16,TRBV20-1,TRBJ1-1,NA
TGTGCCAGCAGCGAGGTGGCTTCAGCACCCCTCCACTTT,CASSEVASAPLHF,many,13,TRBV7-2,TRBJ1-6,NA
TGTGCCAGCAGCAACTCCGGGACAGGGGAGGCTGGGGCCAACGTCCTGACTTTC,CASSNSGTGEAGANVLTF,many,18,TRBV5-6,TRBJ2-6,TRBD1
TGTGCCAGCAGAGAAAGTAGAAACAGGGGTTCACCCCCCCACTTT,CASRESRNRGSPPHF,NA,15,TRBV3-1,TRBJ1-6,TRBD1
TGTGCCAGCAGCAAAGAGGGGACAGGGTCCTACGAGCAGTACTTC,CASSKEGTGSYEQYF,many,15,TRBV21-1,TRBJ2-7,NA
TGCAGCGTTAATTTAGGCGATCCGGCGAACACCGGGGAGCTGTTTTTT,CSVNLGDPANTGELFF,many,16,TRBV29-1,TRBJ2-2,NA
TGTGCCAGCAGTTTATCGGCTAGCGGGCATCGTAAGACCCAGTGCTTC,CASSLSASGHRKTQCF,NA,16,TRBV27,TRBJ2-5,TRBD2
TGTGCCAGCAAGCCAGCGGGGGTTAACAATGAGCAGTACTTC,CASKPAGVNNEQYF,few,14,TRBV25-1,TRBJ2-5,TRBD2
TGCGCCAGCAGCTTGGGCGCGGGTTATGGCTACACCTTC,CASSLGAGYGYTF,many,13,TRBV5-1,TRBJ1-2,NA
TGCGCCAGCAGCTTGTCCGGATTTTCCTACGAGCAGTACTTC,CASSLSGFSYEQYF,many,14,TRBV5-1,TRBJ2-7,NA
TGCAGTGCTAGAGTCCTCTCCCGACAGTCCACTAATGAAAAACTGTTTTTT,CSARVLSRQSTNEKLFF,many,17,TRBV20-1,TRBJ1-4,NA
TGCGCCAGCAGTAGTTCCGGCAATGAGCAGTTCTTC,CASSSSGNEQFF,NA,12,TRBV10-2,TRBJ2-1,NA
TGTGCCAGCAGTGACGTGCAGGGTGGCGAGCAGTACTTC,CASSDVQGGEQYF,many,13,TRBV25-1,TRBJ2-7,NA
TGTGCCAGCAGAAGAGGACAGGGGCAAGAGACCCAGTACTTC,CASRRGQGQETQYF,NA,14,TRBV6-5,TRBJ2-5,TRBD1
TGTGCCAGCAGCAAAAGAACTAGCAGGCTTACCTACGAGCAGTACTTC,CASSKRTSRLTYEQYF,NA,16,TRBV21-1,TRBJ2-7,NA
TGTGCCAGCAGTTTAGAGGACACTCCCCTCTATGGCTACACCTTC,CASSLEDTPLYGYTF,many,15,TRBV12-3/TRBV12-4,TRBJ1-2,NA
TGTGCCAGCAGCCAAGTGTTGGCACGGCAGGGGGGCTACACCTTC,CASSQVLARQGGYTF,NA,15,TRBV3-1,TRBJ1-2,NA
TGTGCCAGCGCTTCGAGACGGGGGGGCCTTCAAAATACGCAGTATTTT,CASASRRGGLQNTQYF,few,16,TRBV6-5,TRBJ2-3,TRBD2
TGTGCCTGGGACGGGCCTGGGGCCAACGTCCTGACTTTC,CAWDGPGANVLTF,many,13,TRBV30,TRBJ2-6,NA
TGTGCCAGCAGACGAACCGGGACAGGTGGAGACATTCAGTACTTC,CASRRTGTGGDIQYF,many,15,TRBV2,TRBJ2-4,TRBD1
TGCGCCAGCAGCTTGGGAGCAGTCTCAAATTCACCCCTCCACTTT,CASSLGAVSNSPLHF,many,15,TRBV5-1,TRBJ1-6,NA
TGTGCCAGCTCAATGGGCATGGTATACAATCAGCCCCAGCATTTT,CASSMGMVYNQPQHF,many,15,TRBV12-3/TRBV12-4,TRBJ1-5,NA
TGTGCCAGCAGTTACTCCGGGGGACTAGCCCTAGCTTACAATGAGCAGTTCTTC,CASSYSGGLALAYNEQFF,many,18,TRBV6-5,TRBJ2-1,TRBD2
TGTGCCAGCAGCTTTAGGGCGGGGGGCCTGAACACCGGGGAGCGGTTTTTT,CASSFRAGGLNTGERFF,few,17,TRBV7-2,TRBJ2-2,TRBD2
TGTGCCAGCAGCCAGGGGGGGACCTCCTACGAGCAGTACTTC,CASSQGGTSYEQYF,many,14,TRBV3-1,TRBJ2-7,TRBD2
TGCGCCAGCAGCCCGGCGGCTACCCCGCCCTACAATGAGCAGTTCTTC,CASSPAATPPYNEQFF,many,16,TRBV5-1,TRBJ2-1,NA
TGTGCCAGCAGCTTAGAAGGGTCCTTAAGATATCAGCCCCAGCATTTT,CASSLEGSLRYQPQHF,few,16,TRBV7-2,TRBJ1-5,NA
TGCGCCAGCAGCCAAGAGAGGGCGGGGGCGAGGTACATTCAGTACTTC,CASSQERAGARYIQYF,many,16,TRBV4-1,TRBJ2-4,NA
TGTGCCAGCAGCTTAAGGGGGGTTGCGGCCGGGGAGCTGTTTTTT,CASSLRGVAAGELFF,NA,15,TRBV7-2,TRBJ2-2,NA
TGTGCCAGCTCACCCCTAGGACTGGGACATGGAGGGGCCAACGTCCGGACTTTC,CASSPLGLGHGGANVRTF,few,18,TRBV18,TRBJ2-6,NA
TGCGCCAGCAGCCTCGATGTGGGTACGGAAGCTTTCTTT,CASSLDVGTEAFF,few,13,TRBV5-1,TRBJ1-1,NA
TGTGCCAGGAGGGGACAGGGGGCCTACGAGCAGTACTTC,CARRGQGAYEQYF,many,13,TRBV2,TRBJ2-7,TRBD1
TGTGCCTGGAGTGTACTAGGGAGTGAGCAGTACTTC,CAWSVLGSEQYF,NA,12,TRBV30,TRBJ2-7,NA
TGTGCCAGCAGGGGGCTAGCGGATCGCAATGAGCAGTTCTTC,CASRGLADRNEQFF,NA,14,TRBV12-3/TRBV12-4,TRBJ2-1,TRBD2
TGTGCCAGCAGCTTTGGGTCGGACCCCTACGAGCAGTACTTC,CASSFGSDPYEQYF,few,14,TRBV5-6,TRBJ2-7,NA
TGTGCCAGCAGTGAAGCAGGGGTGACTGAAGCTTTCTTT,CASSEAGVTEAFF,NA,13,TRBV6-1,TRBJ1-1,NA
TGTGCCAGCAGCCAAGAGTTGGGGGCGGGAGATACGCAGTATTTT,CASSQELGAGDTQYF,few,15,TRBV3-1,TRBJ2-3,NA
TGTGCCAGCAGAGATTCCGGGACTAGCTTTTATGAGCAGTTCTTC,CASRDSGTSFYEQFF,many,15,TRBV13,TRBJ2-1,TRBD2
TGTGCCCTAAATCAGTACACCGGGGAGCTGTTTTTT,CALNQYTGELFF,NA,12,TRBV30,TRBJ2-2,NA
TGTGCCAGCACCCGACTAGCGGGGGGTTGGGATACGCAGTATTTT,CASTRLAGGWDTQYF,many,15,TRBV6-6,TRBJ2-3,TRBD2
TGTGCCAGCAGTGGAAGCGCGGGGGGCCCCCAAGAGACCCTGTACTTC,CASSGSAGGPQETLYF,NA,16,TRBV2,TRBJ2-7,TRBD2
TGTGCCAGCAGTTACTCGGGAGAGACCCAGTACTTC,CASSYSGETQYF,many,12,TRBV6-6,TRBJ2-5,NA
TGTGCCAGCAGCTCGACCCCCTCTGGGGCCAACGTCCTGACTTTC,CASSSTPSGANVLTF,many,15,TRBV7-2,TRBJ2-6,NA